Listed below are T cell receptor beta chains from one sample, sequenced in a study of T-cell reconstitution after alpha-beta-depleted transplantation in children. TCRdb analysed the PCR reads with MiXCR anew, one entry per CDR3 protein. The table lists hundreds of thousands of distinct CDR3 sequences, about a sixth of them singletons. Here the sequenced sample was PBMCs, mostly from graft donor cells, taken 360 days after TCRalphabeta/CD19-depleted stem cell transplant. The receptors derive from a boy younger than two who had a stem cell transplant for Wiskott-Aldrich syndrome, so the T cells may come from the graft donor. The CDR3 runs from the conserved cysteine through the conserved F or W. Fields, in order: V gene, D gene, J gene, clone size, CDR3 protein, CDR3 DNA. A D gene is named only where the DNA matches it firmly. Size values are once, few and many counts, or a class for expanded clones, and some rows have none.

v_gene: TRBV10-3; d_gene: NA; j_gene: TRBJ1-3; abundance: NA; CDR3aa: CAISYGERGNTIYF; CDR3nt: TGTGCCATATCTTACGGAGAGCGTGGAAACACCATATATTTT
v_gene: TRBV4-3; d_gene: TRBD2; j_gene: TRBJ2-7; abundance: NA; CDR3aa: CASSHGLAGAYEQYF; CDR3nt: TGCGCCAGCAGCCACGGACTAGCGGGAGCCTACGAGCAGTACTTC
v_gene: TRBV7-2; d_gene: NA; j_gene: TRBJ2-4; abundance: NA; CDR3aa: CASSLVAGGAKNIQYF; CDR3nt: TGTGCCAGCAGCTTAGTTGCGGGTGGAGCCAAAAACATTCAGTACTTC
v_gene: TRBV27; d_gene: TRBD2; j_gene: TRBJ2-7; abundance: few; CDR3aa: CASSLSGVAGSYEQYF; CDR3nt: TGTGCCAGCAGTTTATCGGGGGTAGCGGGTTCCTACGAGCAGTACTTC
v_gene: TRBV28; d_gene: TRBD2; j_gene: TRBJ2-7; abundance: few; CDR3aa: CASSMSGMFYEQYF; CDR3nt: TGTGCCAGCAGCATGAGCGGGATGTTCTACGAGCAGTACTTC
v_gene: TRBV7-2; d_gene: NA; j_gene: TRBJ2-1; abundance: few; CDR3aa: CASSLVLHPDHEQFF; CDR3nt: TGTGCCAGCAGCTTAGTGCTACACCCCGACCATGAGCAGTTCTTC
v_gene: TRBV5-1; d_gene: TRBD2; j_gene: TRBJ2-3; abundance: few; CDR3aa: CASSSGLAGGNTQYF; CDR3nt: TGCGCCAGCAGCTCGGGACTAGCGGGAGGTAATACGCAGTATTTT
v_gene: TRBV3-1; d_gene: TRBD2; j_gene: TRBJ2-7; abundance: NA; CDR3aa: CASSHPRLAGPSEQYF; CDR3nt: TGTGCCAGCAGCCATCCTCGACTAGCGGGTCCGTCGGAGCAGTACTTC
v_gene: TRBV5-1; d_gene: NA; j_gene: TRBJ2-1; abundance: NA; CDR3aa: CASSLEVGVYNEQFF; CDR3nt: TGCGCCAGCAGCTTGGAGGTGGGGGTCTACAATGAGCAGTTCTTC
v_gene: TRBV12-3/TRBV12-4; d_gene: NA; j_gene: TRBJ2-3; abundance: few; CDR3aa: CASSRGRRTVSSTDTQYF; CDR3nt: TGTGCCAGCAGCCGAGGACGTCGGACGGTCTCTAGCACAGATACGCAGTATTTT
v_gene: TRBV7-2; d_gene: NA; j_gene: TRBJ2-5; abundance: NA; CDR3aa: CASSPHWVYQETQYF; CDR3nt: TGTGCCAGCAGCCCCCACTGGGTGTACCAAGAGACCCAGTACTTC
v_gene: TRBV12-3/TRBV12-4; d_gene: TRBD1; j_gene: TRBJ2-1; abundance: few; CDR3aa: CASTTGINEQFF; CDR3nt: TGTGCCAGCACGACAGGGATAAATGAGCAGTTCTTC
v_gene: TRBV15; d_gene: TRBD2; j_gene: TRBJ2-7; abundance: few; CDR3aa: CATSRDQGLAYEQYF; CDR3nt: TGTGCCACCAGCAGAGATCAGGGACTAGCCTACGAGCAGTACTTC
v_gene: TRBV7-9; d_gene: NA; j_gene: TRBJ2-2; abundance: NA; CDR3aa: CASSLVVRSLNTGELFF; CDR3nt: TGTGCCAGCAGCTTAGTCGTGCGCAGCCTGAACACCGGGGAGCTGTTTTTT
v_gene: TRBV15; d_gene: TRBD2; j_gene: TRBJ2-3; abundance: few; CDR3aa: CATSRDASGSDTQYF; CDR3nt: TGTGCCACCAGCAGAGATGCTAGCGGGTCAGATACGCAGTATTTT
v_gene: TRBV7-9; d_gene: NA; j_gene: TRBJ2-1; abundance: NA; CDR3aa: CASSLAGSRGSQFF; CDR3nt: TGTGCCAGCAGCTTAGCGGGTTCGAGGGGTTCCCAGTTCTTC
v_gene: TRBV19; d_gene: NA; j_gene: TRBJ2-1; abundance: NA; CDR3aa: CASSISLISSTGQFF; CDR3nt: TGTGCCAGTAGTATATCCCTGATCTCTAGTACAGGCCAGTTCTTC